The rows below give T cell receptor beta chains drawn from one sample of a study of beta chain features in type 1 diabetes. Using immunoSEQ multiplex PCR, the repertoire was profiled, and TCRdb retains in-frame clones only, with some absent. Here the sample spans around 400,000 clones, less than 15% being singletons. Sequencing was performed on naive CD4+ T cells from blood. All receptors come from a woman under 30 in good health. CDR3s include the opening cysteine and the closing phenylalanine or tryptophan. Fields, in order: clone size, J gene, D gene, CDR3 length, V gene, CDR3 DNA, CDR3 protein. D genes are given only for firm matches. Not every row has a clone size; where given, it reads once, few, many or a size class.

. | TRBJ2-1 | TRBD2 | 13 | TRBV7-8 | TGTGCCAGCAAGACTAGCCGGGGAAATGAGCAGTTCTTC | CASKTSRGNEQFF
. | TRBJ2-7 | . | 13 | TRBV7-3 | TGTGCCAGCAGCTTAGACTTATACTACGAGCAGTACTTC | CASSLDLYYEQYF
. | TRBJ2-1 | TRBD2 | 15 | TRBV30 | TGTGCCTCGACCAGTAGCGGGAGCCTTGGATATGAGCAGTTCTTC | CASTSSGSLGYEQFF
. | TRBJ1-1 | TRBD1 | 15 | TRBV29-1 | TGCAGCGTTGCGGTTCTCGGGACAGGGATATCTGAAGCTTTCTTT | CSVAVLGTGISEAFF
few | TRBJ2-1 | TRBD1 | 14 | TRBV19 | TGTGCCAGTAAACCTGGGACAGCCTACAATGAGCAGTTCTTC | CASKPGTAYNEQFF
. | TRBJ2-3 | TRBD2 | 14 | TRBV5-4 | TGTGCCAGCAGCAACGGGACTAGCGTGGATACGCAGTATTTT | CASSNGTSVDTQYF
. | TRBJ2-7 | . | 12 | TRBV13 | TGTGCCAGCAGCCTTTCTACCTACGAGCAGTACTTC | CASSLSTYEQYF
. | TRBJ2-1 | TRBD2 | 19 | TRBV7-9 | TGTGCCAGCAGCTTATCCCGAGGCTTTCGGGAGGGCCCGGACAATGAGCAGTTCTTC | CASSLSRGFREGPDNEQFF
. | TRBJ1-1 | . | 13 | TRBV29-1 | TGCAGCGTGGCAGGGTCGTGGGGCACTGAAGCTTTCTTT | CSVAGSWGTEAFF
few | TRBJ2-1 | TRBD2 | 16 | TRBV4-3 | TGCGCCAGCAGCCAGATACTAGCGGGTGCCTACAATGAGCAGTTCTTC | CASSQILAGAYNEQFF
. | TRBJ2-5 | TRBD1 | 13 | TRBV30 | TGTGCCTGGAATTATGGTCCAGGGGGGACCCAGTACTTC | CAWNYGPGGTQYF
once | TRBJ2-6 | TRBD1 | 19 | TRBV28 | TGTGCCAGCAGTCCGTTTCCGGGACAGGGACAGAAAGGGACCAACGTCCTGACTTTC | CASSPFPGQGQKGTNVLTF
few | TRBJ2-4 | TRBD1 | 16 | TRBV7-2 | TGTGCCAGCAGCTTAGCTTCCGGGACAGGGCTGAACATTCAGTACTTC | CASSLASGTGLNIQYF
. | TRBJ2-7 | TRBD2 | 13 | TRBV2 | TGTGCCAGCAGGACTAGCGGGGCCTACGAGCAGTACTTC | CASRTSGAYEQYF
. | TRBJ2-5 | TRBD1 | 15 | TRBV15 | TGTGCCACCAGCAGAGTTCCAGGGGGCGCGGAGACCCAGTACTTC | CATSRVPGGAETQYF
few | TRBJ1-2 | . | 15 | TRBV28 | TGTGCCAGCAGTTTTCTCTGGCTACAAAGCGGTGGCTACACCTTC | CASSFLWLQSGGYTF